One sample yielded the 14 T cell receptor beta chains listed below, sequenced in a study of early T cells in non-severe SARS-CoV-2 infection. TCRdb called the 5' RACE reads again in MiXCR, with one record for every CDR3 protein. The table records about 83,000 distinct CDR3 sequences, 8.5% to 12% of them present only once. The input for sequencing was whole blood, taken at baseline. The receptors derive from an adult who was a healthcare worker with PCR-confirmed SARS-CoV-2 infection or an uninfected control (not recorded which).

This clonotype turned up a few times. As DNA, the CDR3 is TGCGCCAGCAGCCGCGGACAGGGGATGCCTGAAGCTTTCTTT. It translates to CASSRGQGMPEAFF. The rearrangement joins TRBV5-1 to TRBJ1-1; TRBD1 agrees at 9 bases. CDR1 is SGHRS, CDR2 YFSETQ, per germline. The CDR3 contains 14 residues. V lost 4 bases to trimming and J lost 6 bases; unmatched junction nucleotides: 7.

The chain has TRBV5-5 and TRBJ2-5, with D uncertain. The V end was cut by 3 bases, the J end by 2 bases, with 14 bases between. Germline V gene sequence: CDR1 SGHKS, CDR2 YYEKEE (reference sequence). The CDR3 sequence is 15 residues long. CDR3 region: CASSYAPPAQETQYF. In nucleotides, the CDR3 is TGTGCCAGCAGCTACGCCCCACCAGCTCAAGAGACCCAGTACTTC. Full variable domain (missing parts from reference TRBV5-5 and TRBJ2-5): DAGVTQSPTHLIKTRGQQVTLRCSPISGHKSVSWYQQVLGQGPQFIFQYYEKEERGRGNFPDRFSARQFPNYSSELNVNALLLGDSALYLCASSYAPPAQETQYFGPGTRLLVL.

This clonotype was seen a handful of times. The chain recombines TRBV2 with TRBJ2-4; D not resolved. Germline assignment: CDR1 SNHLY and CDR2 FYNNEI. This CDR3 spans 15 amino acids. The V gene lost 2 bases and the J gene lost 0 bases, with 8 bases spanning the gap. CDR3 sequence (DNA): TGTGCCAGCAGTGAATCCCAGGTAGCCAAAAACATTCAGTACTTC. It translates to CASSESQVAKNIQYF.

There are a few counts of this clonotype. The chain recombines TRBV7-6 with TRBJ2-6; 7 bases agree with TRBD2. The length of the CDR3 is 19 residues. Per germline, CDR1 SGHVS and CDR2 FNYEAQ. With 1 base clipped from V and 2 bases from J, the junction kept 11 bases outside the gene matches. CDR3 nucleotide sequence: TGTGCCAGCAGCTTAGAGGCAAGCGGGACGTTTACTGGGGCCAACGTCCTGACTTTC. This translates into CASSLEASGTFTGANVLTF.

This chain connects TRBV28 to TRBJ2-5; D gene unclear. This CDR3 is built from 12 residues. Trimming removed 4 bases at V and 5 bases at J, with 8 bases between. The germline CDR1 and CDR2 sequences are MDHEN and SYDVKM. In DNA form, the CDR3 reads TGTGCCAGCAGTTCGTTGGGGGAGACCCAGTACTTC. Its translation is CASSSLGETQYF.

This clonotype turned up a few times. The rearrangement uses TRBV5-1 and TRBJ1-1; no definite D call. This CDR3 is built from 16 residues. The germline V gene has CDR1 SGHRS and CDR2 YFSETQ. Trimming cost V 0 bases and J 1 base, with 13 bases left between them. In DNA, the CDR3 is TGCGCCAGCAGCTTGGACCCAGTCGCTACGAACACTGAAGCTTTCTTT. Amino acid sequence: CASSLDPVATNTEAFF. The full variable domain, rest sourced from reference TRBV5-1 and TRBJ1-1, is KAGVTQTPRYLIKTRGQQVTLSCSPISGHRSVSWYQQTPGQGLQFLFEYFSETQRNKGNFPGRFSGRQFSNSRSEMNVSTLELGDSALYLCASSLDPVATNTEAFFGQGTRLTVV.

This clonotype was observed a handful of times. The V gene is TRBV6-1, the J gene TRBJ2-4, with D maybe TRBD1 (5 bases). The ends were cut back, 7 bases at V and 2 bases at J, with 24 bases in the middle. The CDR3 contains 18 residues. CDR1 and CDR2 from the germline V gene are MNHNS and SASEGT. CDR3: CASISQGSFQYSKNIQYF. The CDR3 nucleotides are TGTGCCAGCATAAGTCAGGGTTCCTTCCAGTATTCCAAAAACATTCAGTACTTC.

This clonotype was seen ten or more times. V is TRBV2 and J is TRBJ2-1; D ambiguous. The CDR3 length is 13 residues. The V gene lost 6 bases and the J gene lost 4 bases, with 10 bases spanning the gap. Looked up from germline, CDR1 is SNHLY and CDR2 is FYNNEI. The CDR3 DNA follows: TGTGCCAGCAGCGATGACGATTACAATGAGCAGTTCTTC. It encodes CASSDDDYNEQFF. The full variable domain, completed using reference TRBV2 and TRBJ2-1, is EPEVTQTPSHQVTQMGQEVILRCVPISNHLYFYWYRQILGQKVEFLVSFYNNEISEKSEIFDDQFSVERPDGSNFTLKIRSTKLEDSAMYFCASSDDDYNEQFFGPGTRLTVL.

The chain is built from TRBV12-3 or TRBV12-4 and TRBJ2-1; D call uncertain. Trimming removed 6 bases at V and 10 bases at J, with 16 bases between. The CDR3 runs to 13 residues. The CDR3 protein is CASSPSARREQFF. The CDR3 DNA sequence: TGTGCCAGCAGCCCTTCCGCTCGGCGGGAGCAGTTCTTC.

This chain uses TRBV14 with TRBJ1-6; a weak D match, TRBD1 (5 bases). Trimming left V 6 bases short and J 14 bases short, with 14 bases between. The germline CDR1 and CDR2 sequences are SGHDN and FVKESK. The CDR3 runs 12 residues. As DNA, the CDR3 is TGTGCCAGCAGTTTAAGCCGGGGGACCCTCCACTTT. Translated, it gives CASSLSRGTLHF.

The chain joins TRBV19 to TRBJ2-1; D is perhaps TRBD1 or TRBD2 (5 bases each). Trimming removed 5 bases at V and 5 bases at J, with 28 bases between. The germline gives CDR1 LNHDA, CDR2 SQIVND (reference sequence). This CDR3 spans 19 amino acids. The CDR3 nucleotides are TGTGCCAGTAGTTCCCAGGCCTTGGCAGGGACGAGACTGCACAATGAGCAGTTCTTC. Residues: CASSSQALAGTRLHNEQFF.

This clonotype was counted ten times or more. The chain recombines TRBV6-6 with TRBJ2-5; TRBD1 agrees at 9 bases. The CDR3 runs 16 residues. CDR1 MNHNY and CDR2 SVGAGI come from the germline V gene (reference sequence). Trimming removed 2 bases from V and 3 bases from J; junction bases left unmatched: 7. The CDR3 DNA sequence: TGTGCCAGCAGTTACACAGGGGGCGTCGGGGAAGAGACCCAGTACTTC. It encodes CASSYTGGVGEETQYF.

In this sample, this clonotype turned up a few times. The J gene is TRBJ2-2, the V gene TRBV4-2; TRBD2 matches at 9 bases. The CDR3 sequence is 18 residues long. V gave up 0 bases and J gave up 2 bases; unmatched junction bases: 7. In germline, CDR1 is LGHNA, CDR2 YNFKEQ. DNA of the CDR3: TGTGCCAGCAGCCAAGATGGGAGCGGGAGGCCCAACACCGGGGAGCTGTTTTTT. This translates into CASSQDGSGRPNTGELFF.

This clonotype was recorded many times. The CDR3 reads CASSDDNRGGAEQYF. CDR3 in DNA: TGTGCCAGCAGCGACGACAACAGGGGTGGTGCCGAGCAGTACTTC. The chain is built from TRBV7-6 and TRBJ2-7; TRBD1 agrees at 7 bases. V gave up 5 bases and J gave up 6 bases; unmatched junction bases: 13. Germline V CDR1 and CDR2: SGHVS, FNYEAQ. The length of the CDR3 is 15 residues.